This TCR beta chain was recovered during a study of cytotoxic CD8 clonotypes in ibrutinib-treated CLL. On the study more broadly: Response samples came after a median roughly 11 months of treatment, range 6 to 36. Samples yielded averages of approximately 260,000 productive templates and roughly 91,000 productive rearrangements.

Depth targeted 1 in 200,000 to 1 in 1 million T cells, averaging around 10x coverage per clonotype. Assay used: immunoSEQ multiplex PCR; TCRdb lists only in-frame clones, some missing. The sample shows around 140,000 clones, approximately 80% of them seen only once. Material: PBMCs, obtained after 12 months of ibrutinib treatment. This clonotype originated in a human donor with chronic lymphocytic leukemia.

The CDR3 DNA sequence: TGTGCCAGCAGTTACTCGGCCAGGGGGCCCTACGAGCAGTACTTC. Translated: CASSYSARGPYEQYF. This rearrangement joins TRBV6-5 to TRBJ2-7; 8 bases match TRBD1. The CDR3 is made up of 15 amino acids. The junction had 3 bases not matched to a gene; V was cut back by 0 bases and J by 2 bases. CDR1 and CDR2 from the germline V gene are MNHEY and SVGAGI.